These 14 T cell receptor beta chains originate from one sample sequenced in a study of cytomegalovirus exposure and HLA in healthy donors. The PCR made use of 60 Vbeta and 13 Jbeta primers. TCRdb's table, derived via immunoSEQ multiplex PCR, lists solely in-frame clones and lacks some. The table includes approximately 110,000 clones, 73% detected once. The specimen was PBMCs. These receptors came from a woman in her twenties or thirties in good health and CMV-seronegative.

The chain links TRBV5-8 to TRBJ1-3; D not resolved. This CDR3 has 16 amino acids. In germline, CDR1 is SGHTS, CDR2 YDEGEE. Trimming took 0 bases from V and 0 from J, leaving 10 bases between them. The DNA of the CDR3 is TGTGCCAGCAGCTTGGTGGTATTGAGCTCTGGAAACACCATATATTTT. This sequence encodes CASSLVVLSSGNTIYF.

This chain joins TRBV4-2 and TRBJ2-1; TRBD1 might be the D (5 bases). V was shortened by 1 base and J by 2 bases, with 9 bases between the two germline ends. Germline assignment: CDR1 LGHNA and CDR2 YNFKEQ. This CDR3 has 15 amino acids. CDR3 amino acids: CASSQGVGAYNEQFF. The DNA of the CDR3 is TGTGCCAGCAGCCAAGGGGTAGGGGCCTACAATGAGCAGTTCTTC.

For the CDR3, the DNA is TGTGCCAGCAGCTCTTCGACAGGGGACGGCTACACCTTC. Encoded protein: CASSSSTGDGYTF. The rearrangement joins TRBV5-8 to TRBJ1-2; 8 bases align to TRBD1. The CDR3 is made up of 13 amino acids. Germline V gene sequence: CDR1 SGHTS, CDR2 YDEGEE. V dropped 3 bases and J dropped 8; count of bases not matched to a gene: 6.

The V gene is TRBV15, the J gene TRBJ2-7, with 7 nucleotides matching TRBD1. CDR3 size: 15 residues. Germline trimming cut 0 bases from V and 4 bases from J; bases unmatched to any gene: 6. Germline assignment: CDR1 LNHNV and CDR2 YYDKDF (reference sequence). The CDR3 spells CATSRDYDRVYEQYF. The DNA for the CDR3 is TGTGCCACCAGCAGAGATTACGACAGGGTTTACGAGCAGTACTTC.

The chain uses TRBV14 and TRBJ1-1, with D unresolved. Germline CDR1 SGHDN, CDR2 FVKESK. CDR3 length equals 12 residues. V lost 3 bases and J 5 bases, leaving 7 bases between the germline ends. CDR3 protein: CASSHGETEAFF. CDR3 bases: TGTGCCAGCAGCCATGGGGAGACTGAAGCTTTCTTT.

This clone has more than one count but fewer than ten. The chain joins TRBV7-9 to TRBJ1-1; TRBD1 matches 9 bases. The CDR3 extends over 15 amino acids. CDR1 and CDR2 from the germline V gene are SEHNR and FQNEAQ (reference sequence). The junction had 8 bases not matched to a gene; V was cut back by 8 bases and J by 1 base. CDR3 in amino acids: CASHRTGERNTEAFF. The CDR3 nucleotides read TGTGCCAGCCATAGGACAGGGGAACGGAACACTGAAGCTTTCTTT.

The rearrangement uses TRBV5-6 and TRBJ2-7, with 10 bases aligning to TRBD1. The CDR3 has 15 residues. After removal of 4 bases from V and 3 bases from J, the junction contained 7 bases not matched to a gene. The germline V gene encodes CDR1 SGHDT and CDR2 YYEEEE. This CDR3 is CASSLFGQGGYEQYF. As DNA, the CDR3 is TGTGCCAGCAGCCTCTTCGGACAGGGGGGCTACGAGCAGTACTTC.

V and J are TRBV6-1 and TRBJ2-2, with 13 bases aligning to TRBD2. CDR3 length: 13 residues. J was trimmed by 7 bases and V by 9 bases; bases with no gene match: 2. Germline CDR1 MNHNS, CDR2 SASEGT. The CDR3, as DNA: TGTGCCAGTCGGACTAGCGGGAGCGGGGAGCTGTTTTTT. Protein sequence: CASRTSGSGELFF.

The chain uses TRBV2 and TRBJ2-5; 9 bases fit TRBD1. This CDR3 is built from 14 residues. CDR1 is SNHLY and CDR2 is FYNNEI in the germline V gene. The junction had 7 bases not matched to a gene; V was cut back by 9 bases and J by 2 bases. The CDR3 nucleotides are TGTGCCAGTGCGGGACAGGGCCCTCAAGAGACCCAGTACTTC. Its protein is CASAGQGPQETQYF.

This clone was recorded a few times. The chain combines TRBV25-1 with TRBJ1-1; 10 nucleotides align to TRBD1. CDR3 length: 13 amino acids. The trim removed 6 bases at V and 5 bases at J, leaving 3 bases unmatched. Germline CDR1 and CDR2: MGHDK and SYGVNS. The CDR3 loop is CASSGQGGTEAFF. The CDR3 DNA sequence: TGTGCCAGCAGCGGACAGGGGGGGACTGAAGCTTTCTTT.

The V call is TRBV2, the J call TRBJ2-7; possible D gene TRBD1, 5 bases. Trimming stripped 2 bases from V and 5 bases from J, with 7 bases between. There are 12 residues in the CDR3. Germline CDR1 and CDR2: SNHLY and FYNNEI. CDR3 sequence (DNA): TGTGCCAGCAGTGAAACAGGTGACGAGCAGTACTTC. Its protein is CASSETGDEQYF.

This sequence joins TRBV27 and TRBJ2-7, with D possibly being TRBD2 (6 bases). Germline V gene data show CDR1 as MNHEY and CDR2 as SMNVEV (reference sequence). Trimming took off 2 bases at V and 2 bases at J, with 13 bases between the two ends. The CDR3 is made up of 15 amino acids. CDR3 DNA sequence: TGTGCCAGCAGTTTAACAGCGGGCGGTACCTACGAGCAGTACTTC. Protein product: CASSLTAGGTYEQYF.

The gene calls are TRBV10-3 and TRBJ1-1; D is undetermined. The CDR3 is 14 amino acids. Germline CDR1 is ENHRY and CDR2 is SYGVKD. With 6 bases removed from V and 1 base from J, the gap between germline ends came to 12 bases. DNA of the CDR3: TGTGCCATCAGCCCTACCCAAGAGAACACTGAAGCTTTCTTT. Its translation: CAISPTQENTEAFF.

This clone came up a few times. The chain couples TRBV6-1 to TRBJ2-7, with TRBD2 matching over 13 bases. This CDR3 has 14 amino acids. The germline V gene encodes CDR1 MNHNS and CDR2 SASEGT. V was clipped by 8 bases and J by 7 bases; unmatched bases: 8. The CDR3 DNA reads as TGTGCCAGCGCAGGGACTAGCGGGATTCGGGAGCAGTACTTC. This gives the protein CASAGTSGIREQYF.